These 26 T cell receptor beta chains share one sample of origin, sequenced in a study of blood T cells in healthy people across ages (dated by TCRdb to the mid-2010s). Libraries were prepared through 5' RACE. The reads were generated on an Illumina HiSeq 2500. A second roughly 6 to 12 cycle PCR used a sample-barcoded 5' primer and a J-beta primer mix. In TCRdb, the public reads were trimmed at Q25 with fastp and aligned with MiXCR, with productive beta chains retained. When rows share a CDR3 protein, they turn into one entry using the most common DNA and genes. This sample holds 1 million or so distinct CDR3 sequences; 20% to 25% were observed only once. 0.65% to 0.95% of the sample is held by the ten biggest clonotypes. The sample also formed part of further work on T cells of mothers and their children.

Sample: blood. Receptors originate from a girl aged 2-10 years in good health.

The CDR3 bases are TGCAGTGCCCTCCGGACAGGACAGAACACTGAAGCTTTCTTT. Amino acid sequence: CSALRTGQNTEAFF. V is TRBV20-1 and J is TRBJ1-1; TRBD1 aligns across 7 bases. Losses at the gene ends were 6 bases for V and 1 base for J; bases not matched to a gene: 8. The CDR3 is made up of 14 amino acids. From germline, CDR1 is DFQATT and CDR2 SNEGSKA (reference sequence).

The rearrangement joins TRBV28 to TRBJ1-5; D is undetermined. The germline CDR1 and CDR2 sequences are MDHEN and SYDVKM. Between the trimmed V and J ends, which lost 1 base and 5 bases, there was a span of 9 bases. CDR3 length: 14 residues. The CDR3 protein is CASSLFGEDQPQHF. The CDR3 DNA reads TGTGCCAGCAGTTTATTTGGTGAGGATCAGCCCCAGCATTTT.

The chain links TRBV6-5 to TRBJ1-4, with 8 bases that match TRBD1. Germline trimming cut 1 base from V and 8 bases from J; bases unmatched to any gene: 6. Germline CDR1 MNHEY, CDR2 SVGAGI. The CDR3 loop spans 15 amino acids. Here the CDR3 DNA reads TGTGCCAGCAGTTACTGGGCAGGGGGCGGCGAAAAACTGTTTTTT. Translated: CASSYWAGGGEKLFF.

This chain joins TRBV5-6 and TRBJ1-2; no clear D gene. The CDR3 totals 11 residues. Trimming took off 7 bases at V and 7 bases at J, with 11 bases between the two ends. Germline values: CDR1 SGHDT, CDR2 YYEEEE. The CDR3 DNA is TGTGCCAGCCATGGAATCCTTGGCTACACCTTC. Its translation is CASHGILGYTF.

V gene TRBV25-1 combines with J gene TRBJ1-2, with 8 bases identical to TRBD1. J gave up 6 bases and V 5 bases, and 11 bases lay outside the gene matches. The V gene's germline CDR1 is MGHDK and CDR2 SYGVNS. This CDR3 is 15 amino acids long. The CDR3 loop reads CASSNTGGFGDGYTF. CDR3 bases: TGTGCCAGCAGTAATACAGGGGGGTTCGGTGATGGCTACACCTTC.

This clonotype turned up a few times. The chain has TRBV7-2 and TRBJ1-3; D not certain. The CDR3 loop spans 15 amino acids. V lost 5 bases and J 7 bases, leaving 18 bases between the germline ends. Germline loops: CDR1 SGHTA, CDR2 FQGNSA. The CDR3 region has the DNA TGTGCCAGCAGCCAACCTCCGCTCTCAAGCAACACCATATATTTT. Encoded protein: CASSQPPLSSNTIYF.

In its sample, this clonotype was seen a few times. The V gene is TRBV4-3, the J gene TRBJ2-5; D not resolved. The end of the DNA aligns better with TRBJ2-1, so the J call may be wrong. The CDR3 totals 15 residues. Germline V lookup: CDR1 LGHNA, CDR2 YSLEER. CDR3 sequence reads: CASSQGTGEINEQFF. Here the CDR3 DNA reads TGCGCCAGCAGCCAAGGAACCGGTGAAATTAATGAGCAGTTCTTC.

In this sample, this clonotype turned up a few times. The germline gene is not matched at one end of the junction; a read error may be the cause. The chain is built from TRBV6-5 and TRBJ2-6; no clear D gene. In germline, CDR1 is MNHEY, CDR2 SVGAGI. CDR3 length: 15 amino acids. The CDR3 is CASSQVDSGANVLTF. CDR3 coding DNA: TGCGCCAGCAGCCAAGTCGATTCTGGGGCCAACGTCCTGACTTTC.

The rearrangement links TRBV9 to TRBJ2-1, with D perhaps TRBD2 (6 bases). The CDR3 is 16 residues long. The germline V and J ends were trimmed by 0 bases and 2 bases, with 12 bases remaining between them. Germline lookup yields CDR1 SGDLS and CDR2 YYNGEE. CDR3: CASSVGQRAPYNEQFF. For the CDR3, the DNA is TGTGCCAGCAGCGTAGGTCAGCGGGCACCCTACAATGAGCAGTTCTTC.

The gene calls are TRBV6-5 and TRBJ2-2; TRBD2 aligns across 8 bases. The germline V gene has CDR1 MNHEY and CDR2 SVGAGI. This CDR3 contains 17 residues. Germline trimming cut 4 bases from V and 7 bases from J; bases unmatched to any gene: 14. CDR3 DNA sequence: TGTGCCAGCAGTTTGTTAGCGGGGCCTAGGGGGAGCGGGGAGCTGTTTTTT. The encoded protein is CASSLLAGPRGSGELFF.

The J gene is TRBJ1-1, the V gene TRBV5-1; the D gene is possibly TRBD1 (5 bases). The CDR3 consists of 13 residues. Trimming cost V 5 bases and J 7 bases, with 15 bases left between them. CDR1 and CDR2 from the germline V gene are SGHRS and YFSETQ. The CDR3 coding sequence is TGCGCCAGCAGTGATCGGGGCCCGGATGAAGCTTTCTTT. Its translation: CASSDRGPDEAFF.

The rearrangement joins TRBV5-1 to TRBJ1-5; D is uncertain. This CDR3 has 13 amino acids. V was pared by 1 base and J by 5 bases, with 7 bases between. In germline, CDR1 is SGHRS, CDR2 YFSETQ. The CDR3 nucleotides read TGCGCCAGCAGCTTGATCGGGGATCAGCCCCAGCATTTT. Protein: CASSLIGDQPQHF.

The sample holds many counts of this clonotype. This rearrangement joins TRBV7-2 to TRBJ2-1; D might be TRBD1 (5 bases). CDR3 length equals 14 residues. Germline values: CDR1 SGHTA, CDR2 FQGNSA. V was cut by 3 bases and J by 4 bases, with 10 bases left in between. The CDR3 region has the DNA TGTGCCAGCAGCTTCACAGGCCGATACAATGAGCAGTTCTTC. Its protein is CASSFTGRYNEQFF.

This chain uses TRBV6-1 with TRBJ2-5; the D call may be TRBD1 or TRBD2 (5 bases each). Germline V gene lookup returns CDR1 MNHNS and CDR2 SASEGT. CDR3 length: 15 residues. With 3 bases removed from V and 4 bases from J, the gap between germline ends came to 15 bases. Here the CDR3 DNA reads TGTGCCAGCAGTGAGGGGACGGTTAGAATAGAGACCCAGTACTTC. Its protein is CASSEGTVRIETQYF.

There are a few counts of this clonotype. V is TRBV5-1 and J is TRBJ2-5, with TRBD1 matching over 7 bases. The ends lost 4 bases at V and 3 bases at J; junction bases unmatched: 6. The CDR3 consists of 14 residues. The germline CDR1 and CDR2 sequences are SGHRS and YFSETQ. The DNA of the CDR3 is TGCGCCAGCAGCCCCCGGGACAGAAAAGAGACCCAGTACTTC. Translation gives CASSPRDRKETQYF.

Concerning this clonotype: One end of the junction varies from germline; a read error may be responsible. V and J are TRBV9 and TRBJ2-7; D remains ambiguous. Germline values: CDR1 SGDLS, CDR2 YYNGEE. The length of the CDR3 is 13 residues. CDR3 in amino acids: CASSVSPAYEQYF. Written as DNA, the CDR3 is TGCGCCAGCAGCGTGAGCCCCGCCTACGAGCAGTACTTC.

This clonotype was seen more than once but under ten times. Here the CDR3 DNA reads TGTGCCAGCAGCTCGGACCTGATAGGCTACGAGCAGTACTTC. This encodes CASSSDLIGYEQYF. The chain employs TRBV7-2 and TRBJ2-7, with D unclear. The germline gives CDR1 SGHTA, CDR2 FQGNSA. Trimming pared 4 bases from V and 3 bases from J, leaving 13 bases between. CDR3 length: 14 amino acids.

The rearrangement joins TRBV29-1 to TRBJ1-1, with D possibly being TRBD1 (5 bases). Trimming took off 3 bases at V and 6 bases at J, with 8 bases between the two ends. CDR3 length equals 11 residues. CDR1 SQVTM and CDR2 ANQGSEA come from the germline V gene. CDR3 nucleotides: TGCAGCGTTGAGTTGGGGCCTGAAGCTTTCTTT. Encoded protein: CSVELGPEAFF.

The chain has TRBV12-3 or TRBV12-4 and TRBJ2-6; D gene uncertain. Trimming took off 9 bases at V and 0 bases at J, with 12 bases between the two ends. The CDR3 extends over 15 amino acids. The CDR3: CASATASSGANVLTF. The CDR3 DNA reads as TGTGCCAGTGCGACGGCCAGCTCTGGGGCCAACGTCCTGACTTTC.

The chain recombines TRBV11-2 with TRBJ2-6; D gene uncertain. This CDR3 is built from 18 residues. Trimming removed 5 bases at V and 0 bases at J, with 17 bases between. The germline V gene has CDR1 SGHAT and CDR2 FQNNGV. In nucleotides, the CDR3 is TGTGCCAGCAGCGACTGGCCAAGCTCCGTCTCTGGGGCCAACGTCCTGACTTTC. Its translation is CASSDWPSSVSGANVLTF.

This clonotype was recorded a few times. V gene TRBV29-1 combines with J gene TRBJ1-3; D unclear. With 3 bases removed from V and 3 bases from J, the gap between germline ends came to 6 bases. Per the germline V gene, CDR1 is SQVTM and CDR2 is ANQGSEA. This CDR3 contains 12 residues. CDR3: CSVDGNGNTIYF. CDR3 sequence (DNA): TGCAGCGTTGACGGTAATGGAAACACCATATATTTT.

This clonotype was recorded many times. The chain employs TRBV14 and TRBJ1-4; D may be TRBD1 (6 bases). Germline lookup yields CDR1 SGHDN and CDR2 FVKESK. Trimming removed 2 bases from V and 2 bases from J, with 9 bases in between. This CDR3 has 15 residues. CDR3 in amino acids: CASSQLTGTNEKLFF. CDR3 DNA: TGTGCCAGCAGCCAATTAACAGGGACTAATGAAAAACTGTTTTTT.

This clonotype occurred a few times. V usage is TRBV7-9 and J usage is TRBJ2-5; D remains unclear. Germline CDR1 SEHNR, CDR2 FQNEAQ (reference sequence). CDR3 size: 15 residues. Trimming pared 4 bases from V and 1 base from J, leaving 13 bases between. The CDR3 region is CASSSASDTQETQYF. The CDR3 coding sequence is TGTGCCAGCAGCTCCGCCTCTGACACCCAAGAGACCCAGTACTTC.

Turning to this clonotype: The germline gene is not matched at one end of the junction; a read error may be the cause. This chain uses TRBV7-9 with TRBJ2-7; 9 bases align to TRBD1. Looked up from germline, CDR1 is SEHNR and CDR2 is FQNEAQ (reference sequence). The CDR3 runs to 15 residues. The CDR3 is CASSPRTGDGNERYF. DNA for the CDR3: TGTGCCAGCAGCCCCCGGACAGGGGACGGGAACGAGCGGTACTTC.

This clonotype was picked up a small number of times. The rearrangement joins TRBV29-1 to TRBJ2-5; TRBD1 or TRBD2 may be the D gene (5 bases each). TRBJ2-1 explains the end of the DNA better; the J call may be wrong. The CDR3 loop spans 11 amino acids. The V gene's germline CDR1 is SQVTM and CDR2 ANQGSEA. CDR3 in amino acids: CSDWDGGEQFF. The CDR3 region has the DNA TGCAGCGATTGGGACGGAGGTGAGCAGTTCTTC.

The chain uses TRBV28 and TRBJ2-1; 7 bases are shared with TRBD2. Germline V gene data show CDR1 as MDHEN and CDR2 as SYDVKM. Trimming took 3 bases from V and 0 from J; bases not matched to a gene: 8. This CDR3 spans 17 amino acids. Here the CDR3 DNA reads TGTGCCAGCAGTTTCTTCCTTCTAGCGGACTCCTACAATGAGCAGTTCTTC. Its protein product is CASSFFLLADSYNEQFF.